What follows are 14 T cell receptor beta chains derived from one specimen sequenced in a study of neoadjuvant anti-PD-1 for oral cavity cancer. TCRdb's copy holds only in-frame clones and misses some; the assay was immunoSEQ multiplex PCR. The repertoire includes about 12,000 clones, roughly 70% of them detected once, and around 2.7% sits in the top ten. The time point denotes: after neoadjuvant nivolumab, at surgical resection. The source material was PBMCs, sampled after nivolumab (anti-PD-1) treatment. Receptor source: a person aged 40 to 85 with oral cavity squamous cell carcinoma.

V and J are TRBV11-1 and TRBJ2-3; TRBD1 matches 12 bases. This CDR3 spans 15 amino acids. Germline lookup yields CDR1 SGHAT and CDR2 FQDESV (reference sequence). The V segment lost 5 bases and the J segment 2 bases; nucleotides outside the gene matches: 2. CDR3 sequence: CASSGDRGPTDTQYF. The CDR3 DNA reads as TGTGCCAGCAGCGGGGACAGGGGGCCCACAGATACGCAGTATTTT.

This rearrangement joins TRBV5-1 to TRBJ1-6; tentative D call: TRBD1 (5 bases). CDR1 is SGHRS and CDR2 is YFSETQ in the germline V gene. Deletions cut 4 bases from V and 4 bases from J, with 15 bases between. The CDR3 spans 16 residues. The DNA of the CDR3 is TGCGCCAGCAGCGGAAGACAAGGGGATTATAATTCACCCCTCCACTTT. This gives the protein CASSGRQGDYNSPLHF.

The rearrangement uses TRBV14 and TRBJ2-7; unclear D gene. The CDR3 length is 13 residues. Per the germline V gene, CDR1 is SGHDN and CDR2 is FVKESK. V was pared by 1 base and J by 4 bases, with 8 bases between. CDR3 bases: TGTGCCAGCAGCCAAGTGCTAGGGTACGAGCAGTACTTC. Protein product: CASSQVLGYEQYF. Supplemented by reference TRBV14 and TRBJ2-7, the full variable domain reads EAGVTQFPSHSVIEKGQTVTLRCDPISGHDNLYWYRRVMGKEIKFLLHFVKESKQDESGMPNNRFLAERTGGTYSTLKVQPAELEDSGVYFCASSQVLGYEQYFGPGTRLTVT.

The chain employs TRBV6-1 and TRBJ2-3; 7 positions agree with TRBD2. The CDR3 is 15 residues long. Germline CDR1 and CDR2: MNHNS and SASEGT. V shed 2 bases, J shed 4 bases, and the junction held 6 bases outside the gene matches. The CDR3 region is CASSESAGVPDTQYF. As DNA, the CDR3 is TGTGCCAGCAGTGAATCGGCGGGAGTCCCAGATACGCAGTATTTT.

The CDR3 reads CASRKQGVSSEQYF. CDR3 sequence (DNA): TGTGCCAGCAGGAAGCAGGGAGTCTCCAGCGAGCAGTACTTC. This rearrangement joins TRBV6-6 to TRBJ2-7; the D gene could be TRBD1 or TRBD2 (5 bases each). The CDR3 sequence is 14 residues long. The germline V gene encodes CDR1 MNHNY and CDR2 SVGAGI (reference sequence). The germline V and J ends were trimmed by 6 bases and 6 bases, with 18 bases remaining between them.

The chain recombines TRBV7-6 with TRBJ2-3; D unclear. The germline CDR1 and CDR2 sequences are SGHVS and FNYEAQ. The CDR3 covers 14 residues. V was pared by 1 base and J by 4 bases, with 9 bases between. Here the CDR3 reads CASSLGQAPDTQYF. For the CDR3, the DNA is TGTGCCAGCAGCTTAGGCCAGGCCCCAGATACGCAGTATTTT.

Concerning this clone itself: Mismatch with germline at one junction end may stem from a read error. The rearrangement links TRBV10-3 to TRBJ1-6; 10 nucleotides match TRBD1. The CDR3 extends over 15 amino acids. Germline lookup yields CDR1 ENHRY and CDR2 SYGVKD. Here the CDR3 reads CATSDRGPDNSPLHF. Written as DNA, the CDR3 is TGTGCCACCAGTGACAGGGGGCCCGATAATTCACCCCTCCACTTT.

This clone was observed a single time. V gene TRBV27 combines with J gene TRBJ2-1; TRBD1 or TRBD2 may be the D gene (5 bases each). CDR1 is MNHEY, CDR2 SMNVEV, per germline (reference sequence). Trimming took off 5 bases at V and 5 bases at J, with 19 bases between the two ends. This CDR3 comprises 16 residues. CDR3 in amino acids: CASSLEGPEGNNEQFF. The CDR3 nucleotides are TGTGCCAGCAGTCTAGAAGGGCCTGAGGGGAACAATGAGCAGTTCTTC.

The rearrangement joins TRBV7-2 to TRBJ1-2; no definite D call. Trimming shortened V by 1 base and J by 4 bases, and 13 bases separated the two germline ends. The CDR3 is made up of 15 amino acids. Germline-derived CDR1 and CDR2 are SGHTA and FQGNSA. The CDR3 is CASSLVGSVSYGYTF. The CDR3 nucleotides are TGTGCCAGCAGCTTAGTAGGATCAGTAAGCTATGGCTACACCTTC.

In DNA, the CDR3 is TGTGCCAGCAGCTCACCGGGACAGTCCGCTTTCTTT. Translating gives CASSSPGQSAFF. The chain carries TRBV11-3 and TRBJ1-1; 7 nucleotides line up with TRBD1. The trim removed 4 bases at V and 11 bases at J, leaving 7 bases unmatched. This CDR3 comprises 12 residues. Germline assignment: CDR1 SGHNT and CDR2 YENEEA. The whole variable domain, filled in from reference TRBV11-3 and TRBJ1-1, reads EAGVVQSPRYKIIEKKQPVAFWCNPISGHNTLYWYLQNLGQGPELLIRYENEEAVDDSQLPKDRFSAERLKGVDSTLKIQPAELGDSAVYLCASSSPGQSAFFGQGTRLTVV.

This clone came up a few times. The rearrangement uses TRBV13 and TRBJ1-1, with D maybe TRBD1 (6 bases). The germline V and J ends were trimmed by 3 bases and 3 bases, with 11 bases remaining between them. Germline V gene data show CDR1 as PRHDT and CDR2 as FYEKMQ (reference sequence). This CDR3 is 14 amino acids long. CDR3 sequence (DNA): TGTGCCAGCAGCTTCCGGGGGGCCGACACTGAAGCTTTCTTT. It translates to CASSFRGADTEAFF. Full variable domain (rest looked up from reference TRBV13 and TRBJ1-1): AAGVIQSPRHLIKEKRETATLKCYPIPRHDTVYWYQQGPGQDPQFLISFYEKMQSDKGSIPDRFSAQQFSDYHSELNMSSLELGDSALYFCASSFRGADTEAFFGQGTRLTVV.

Written as DNA, the CDR3 is TGTGCCAGCAGCTTAGTCGGCAGCAATGAAAAACTGTTTTTT. This gives the protein CASSLVGSNEKLFF. The V gene is TRBV7-9, the J gene TRBJ1-4; D uncertain. V was pared by 1 base and J by 5 bases, with 8 bases between. This CDR3 contains 14 residues. CDR1 SEHNR and CDR2 FQNEAQ come from the germline V gene (reference sequence).

This clone is medium-sized within its sample. In DNA, the CDR3 is TGTGCCAGCAGTTCACGGGTCGAAACCGGGGAGCTGTTTTTT. It codes for CASSSRVETGELFF. V is TRBV6-1 and J is TRBJ2-2; D remains ambiguous. The CDR3 length is 14 residues. Per the germline V gene, CDR1 is MNHNS and CDR2 is SASEGT. The V end lost 5 bases, the J end lost 5 bases, and 12 bases lay between the germline ends.

In its sample, this clone was seen a few times. This chain connects TRBV5-1 to TRBJ1-2, with D unclear. Germline loops: CDR1 SGHRS, CDR2 YFSETQ. The CDR3 runs to 14 residues. Trimming removed 0 bases from V and 5 bases from J, with 11 bases in between. The CDR3 region is CASSLGGSTYGYTF. CDR3 DNA: TGCGCCAGCAGCTTGGGGGGATCCACTTATGGCTACACCTTC.